The 7 T cell receptor beta chains below were found in one sample sequenced in a study of blood T cell repertoires in COVID-19. Produced via immunoSEQ multiplex PCR; TCRdb's table is partial and in-frame only. The data hold about 240,000 clones, with about 88% observed a single time. The sequencing sample was made of peripheral blood. The receptors were gathered from a woman aged 35 to 49 who had recovered from COVID-19.

The chain uses TRBV25-1 and TRBJ1-5; 8 bases fit TRBD1. The germline CDR1 and CDR2 sequences are MGHDK and SYGVNS. The CDR3 loop spans 14 amino acids. Trimming removed 4 bases from V and 7 bases from J; junction bases left unmatched: 6. The CDR3 region has the DNA TGTGCCAGCAGTGGGACAGGGCCCCGGCAGCCCCAGCATTTT. Translating gives CASSGTGPRQPQHF.

The rearrangement links TRBV7-3 to TRBJ2-1, with 7 nucleotides matching TRBD2. The CDR3 sequence is 17 residues long. Germline V gene lookup returns CDR1 SGHTA and CDR2 FQGTGA. The junction had 11 bases not matched to a gene; V was cut back by 2 bases and J by 4 bases. CDR3 in DNA: TGTGCCAGCAGCTTAGGCCCCTCCCTAGCGGTGTACAATGAGCAGTTCTTC. Translating gives CASSLGPSLAVYNEQFF.

As regards this clone: Within the sample, other DNA sequences also encode this same CDR3. This chain connects TRBV11-2 to TRBJ2-2; 13 nucleotides agree with TRBD2. V was pared by 6 bases and J by 4 bases, with 2 bases of the junction left unmatched. The germline V gene encodes CDR1 SGHAT and CDR2 FQNNGV. This CDR3 has 15 amino acids. DNA of the CDR3: TGTGCCAGCAGGCGGACTAGCGGGAGCACCGGGGAGCTGTTTTTT. As protein: CASRRTSGSTGELFF.

This chain joins TRBV7-3 and TRBJ2-5; 9 nucleotides match TRBD2. Germline V lookup: CDR1 SGHTA, CDR2 FQGTGA. Trimming took 5 bases from V and 2 from J; bases not matched to a gene: 6. The CDR3 sequence is 15 residues long. In DNA, the CDR3 is TGTGCCAGCAGCCCGACTAGCGGATTACAAGAGACCCAGTACTTC. Its translation is CASSPTSGLQETQYF.

V is TRBV5-4 and J is TRBJ1-2; 8 nucleotides agree with TRBD1. Trimming at V came to 0 bases and at J to 7 bases, leaving 8 bases not matched to a gene. Germline V gives CDR1 SGHNT, CDR2 YYREEE (reference sequence). The CDR3 consists of 15 residues. The CDR3 loop is CASSLGGRGLGGYTF. CDR3 coding DNA: TGTGCCAGCAGCTTGGGGGGCAGGGGGCTAGGTGGCTACACCTTC.

The V and J genes are TRBV10-3 and TRBJ1-2; a weak D match, TRBD1 (5 bases). The length of the CDR3 is 12 residues. V was cut by 8 bases and J by 10 bases, with 17 bases left in between. CDR1 is ENHRY and CDR2 is SYGVKD in the germline V gene. This CDR3 is CAIQWGDQAYTF. The CDR3, as DNA: TGTGCCATCCAGTGGGGGGACCAAGCCTACACCTTC.

The V and J genes are TRBV2 and TRBJ2-1; 11 nucleotides align to TRBD2. The CDR3 runs to 14 residues. Germline lookup yields CDR1 SNHLY and CDR2 FYNNEI. Trimming cost V 6 bases and J 3 bases; bases outside gene matches: 1. CDR3 bases: TGTGCCAGCAGCGGACTAGCGGGCTACAATGAGCAGTTCTTC. Encoded protein: CASSGLAGYNEQFF.